The 3 T cell receptor beta chains given below trace back to one sample, sequenced in a study of T-cell memory formation after mild COVID-19 (dated by TCRdb to about 2021). The library was generated by 5' RACE. Sequenced on an Illumina NovaSeq 6000. TCRdb reworked the public reads: Q25 trimming with fastp, MiXCR clone assembly, productive beta chains retained. Records with the same CDR3 protein are collapsed into one entry carrying the most frequent genes and DNA. The sample yields over 400,000 distinct CDR3 sequences; roughly a quarter were counted once. Jointly, the top ten make up around 12% of the sample. Source material: PBMCs or a T cell subset sorted from them (not recorded which). The receptors were gathered from an adult woman who had mild COVID-19 (a few samples of this study predate the infection). The sample titles of this study are shuffled in the database, so cell type and time point are left out; the donor was told from shared clones.

CDR3 loop: CATSDFQSQGWNEQFF. The CDR3 DNA is TGTGCCACCAGTGATTTTCAGTCCCAGGGGTGGAATGAGCAGTTCTTC. This chain links TRBV24-1 with TRBJ2-1; TRBD1 is a possible D gene (6 bases). The CDR3 has 16 amino acids. Trimming pared 1 base from V and 7 bases from J, leaving 16 bases between. Germline assignment: CDR1 KGHDR and CDR2 SFDVKD.

V and J are TRBV5-1 and TRBJ2-7; D is undetermined. Germline CDR1 SGHRS, CDR2 YFSETQ. V was clipped by 4 bases and J by 0 bases, with 11 bases between them. CDR3 length: 14 residues. Written as DNA, the CDR3 is TGCGCCAGCAGCCCCCAGAGAGCCTCCTACGAGCAGTACTTC. Protein sequence: CASSPQRASYEQYF.

This clonotype showed up just a few times. The chain carries TRBV5-1 and TRBJ1-2, with a tentative D call TRBD1 (5 bases). V was trimmed by 0 bases and J by 8 bases, leaving 11 bases between them. Per germline, CDR1 SGHRS and CDR2 YFSETQ. CDR3 length: 13 residues. The chain's CDR3 is CASSLEGSRGYTF. CDR3 nucleotide sequence: TGCGCCAGCAGCTTGGAGGGGTCGCGGGGCTACACCTTC.